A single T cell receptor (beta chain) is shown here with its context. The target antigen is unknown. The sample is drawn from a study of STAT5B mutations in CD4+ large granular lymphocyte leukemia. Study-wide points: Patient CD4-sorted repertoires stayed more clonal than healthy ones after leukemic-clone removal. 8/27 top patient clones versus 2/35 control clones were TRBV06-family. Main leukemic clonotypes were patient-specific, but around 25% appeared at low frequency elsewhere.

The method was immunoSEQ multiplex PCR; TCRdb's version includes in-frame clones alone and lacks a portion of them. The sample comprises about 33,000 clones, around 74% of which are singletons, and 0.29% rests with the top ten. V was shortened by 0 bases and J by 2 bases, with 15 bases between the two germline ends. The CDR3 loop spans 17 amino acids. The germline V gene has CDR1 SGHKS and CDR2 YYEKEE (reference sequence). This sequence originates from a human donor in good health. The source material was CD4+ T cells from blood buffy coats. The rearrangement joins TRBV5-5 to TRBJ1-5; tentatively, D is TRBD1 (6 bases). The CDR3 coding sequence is TGTGCCAGCAGCTTGGCCCCGGGACAAGGGGGCAATCAGCCCCAGCATTTT. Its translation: CASSLAPGQGGNQPQHF.